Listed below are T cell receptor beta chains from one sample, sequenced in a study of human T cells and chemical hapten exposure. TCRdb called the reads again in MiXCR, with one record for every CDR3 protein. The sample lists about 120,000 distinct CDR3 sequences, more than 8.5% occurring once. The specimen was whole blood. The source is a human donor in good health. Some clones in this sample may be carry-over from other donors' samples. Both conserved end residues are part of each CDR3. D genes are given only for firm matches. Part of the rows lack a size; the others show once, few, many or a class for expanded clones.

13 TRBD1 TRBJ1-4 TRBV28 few CATRDRANEKLFF TGTGCCACCCGAGACAGGGCTAATGAAAAACTGTTTTTT
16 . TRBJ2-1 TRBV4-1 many CASSQGALSSYNEQFF TGCGCCAGCAGCCAAGGAGCCCTTAGCTCCTACAATGAGCAGTTCTTC
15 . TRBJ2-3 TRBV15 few CATSSSRGNTDTQYF TGTGCCACCAGCAGTAGTCGGGGGAACACAGATACGCAGTATTTT
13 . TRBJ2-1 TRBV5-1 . CASSGSGWYEQFF TGCGCCAGCTCCGGCTCCGGGTGGTATGAGCAGTTCTTC
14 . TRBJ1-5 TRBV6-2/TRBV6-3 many CASSYAGTNQPQHF TGTGCCAGCAGTTACGCAGGAACGAATCAGCCCCAGCATTTT
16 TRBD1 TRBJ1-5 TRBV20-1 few CSAQRGQVYSNQPQHF TGCAGTGCTCAACGGGGACAGGTCTATAGCAATCAGCCCCAGCATTTT
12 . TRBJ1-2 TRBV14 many CASSQDTDGYTF TGTGCCAGCAGCCAAGATACGGATGGCTACACCTTC
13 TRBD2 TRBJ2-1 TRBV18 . CASSPPTSVEQFF TGTGCCAGCTCACCACCGACTAGCGTTGAGCAGTTCTTC
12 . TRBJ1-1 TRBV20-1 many CSAHGRRDEAFF TGCAGTGCTCACGGACGCCGCGATGAAGCTTTCTTT
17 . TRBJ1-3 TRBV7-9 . CASSLLMGQLPGNTIYF TGTGCCAGCAGCTTATTGATGGGGCAGCTCCCTGGAAACACCATATATTTT
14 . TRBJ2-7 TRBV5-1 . CASSLLGGDYEQYF TGCGCCAGCAGCTTGCTGGGAGGAGACTACGAGCAGTACTTC
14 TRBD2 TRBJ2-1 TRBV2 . CASTEVGLGNEQFF TGTGCCAGCACCGAAGTGGGACTAGGCAATGAGCAGTTCTTC
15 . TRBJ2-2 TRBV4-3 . CASSQDSGDTGELFF TGCGCCAGCAGCCAAGATTCGGGGGACACCGGGGAGCTGTTTTTT
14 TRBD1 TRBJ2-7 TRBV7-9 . CASSPTGTVDEQYF TGTGCCAGCAGCCCTACCGGGACAGTGGACGAGCAGTACTTC
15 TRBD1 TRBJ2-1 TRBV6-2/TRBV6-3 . CASSQTGGSYNEQFF TGTGCCAGCAGTCAGACAGGGGGGTCCTACAATGAGCAGTTCTTC
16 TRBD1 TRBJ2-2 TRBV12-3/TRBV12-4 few CASSQQGAGNTGELFF TGTGCCAGCAGCCAACAGGGGGCAGGGAACACCGGGGAGCTGTTTTTT
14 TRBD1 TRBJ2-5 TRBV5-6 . CASSPGQREETQYF TGTGCCAGCAGCCCGGGACAGAGAGAAGAGACCCAGTACTTC
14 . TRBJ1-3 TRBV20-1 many CSAREGGSGNTIYF TGCAGTGCTAGAGAAGGCGGCTCTGGAAACACCATATATTTT
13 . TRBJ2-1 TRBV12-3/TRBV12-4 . CASSLALGLEQFF TGTGCCAGCAGTTTAGCGCTCGGGCTTGAGCAGTTCTTC
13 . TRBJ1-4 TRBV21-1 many CASSPGPNEKLFF TGTGCCAGCAGCCCCGGCCCTAATGAAAAACTGTTTTTT
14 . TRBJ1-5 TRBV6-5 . CASSYSATDQPQHF TGTGCCAGCAGTTACTCAGCGACAGATCAGCCCCAGCATTTT
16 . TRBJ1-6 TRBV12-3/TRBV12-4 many CASSPYPTGLISPLHF TGTGCCAGCAGTCCCTACCCCACAGGGTTAATTTCACCCCTCCACTTT
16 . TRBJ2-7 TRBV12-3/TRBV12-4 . CASSLGVGRYDYEQYF TGTGCCAGCAGTTTAGGAGTAGGAAGGTACGACTACGAGCAGTACTTC
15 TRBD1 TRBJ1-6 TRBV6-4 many CASSDSTGGNSPLHF TGTGCCAGCAGTGACTCGACAGGGGGAAATTCACCCCTCCACTTT
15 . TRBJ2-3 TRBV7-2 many CASSLVAKNTDTQYF TGTGCCAGCAGCTTAGTCGCCAAGAACACAGATACGCAGTATTTT
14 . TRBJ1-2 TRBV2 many CASRAAQTDMGYTF TGTGCCAGCAGGGCTGCGCAGACTGATATGGGCTACACCTTC
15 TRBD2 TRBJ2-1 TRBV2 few CASSDRGGLYNEQFF TGTGCCAGCAGTGATCGCGGGGGGCTTTACAATGAGCAGTTCTTC
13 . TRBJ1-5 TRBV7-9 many CASSLVSGQPQHF TGTGCCAGCAGCTTAGTGAGCGGTCAGCCCCAGCATTTT
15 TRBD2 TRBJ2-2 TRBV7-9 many CASSWNRTSGGELFF TGTGCCAGCAGCTGGAATCGGACTAGCGGCGGGGAGCTGTTTTTT
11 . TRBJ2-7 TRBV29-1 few CSVEYRGEQYF TGCAGCGTTGAATATCGGGGCGAGCAGTACTTC
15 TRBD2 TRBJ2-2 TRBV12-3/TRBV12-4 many CASTIAGGISGELFF TGTGCCAGCACAATAGCGGGAGGTATATCCGGGGAGCTGTTTTTT
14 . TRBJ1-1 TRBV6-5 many CASSYSAGLTEAFF TGTGCCAGCAGTTACTCGGCTGGGCTTACTGAAGCTTTCTTT
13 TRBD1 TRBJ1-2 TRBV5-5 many CASSLGQGDGYTF TGTGCCAGCAGCTTGGGACAGGGTGATGGCTACACCTTC
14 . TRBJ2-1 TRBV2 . CASSVGFRTNEQFF TGTGCCAGCAGTGTCGGTTTCCGAACCAATGAGCAGTTCTTC
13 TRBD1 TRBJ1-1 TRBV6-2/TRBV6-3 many CASRQGGATEAFF TGTGCCAGCAGACAGGGGGGAGCTACTGAAGCTTTCTTT
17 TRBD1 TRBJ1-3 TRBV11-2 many CASSSNRGPGSGNTIYF TGTGCCAGCAGCTCCAACAGGGGGCCAGGTTCTGGAAACACCATATATTTT
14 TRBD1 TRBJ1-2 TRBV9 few CASSVGTGAYGYTF TGTGCCAGCAGCGTGGGGACAGGAGCCTATGGCTACACCTTC
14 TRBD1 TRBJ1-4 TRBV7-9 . CASSRDRADEKLFF TGTGCCAGCAGCCGGGACAGGGCGGACGAAAAACTGTTTTTT
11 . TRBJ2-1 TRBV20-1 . CSANRAFEQFF TGCAGTGCTAACAGGGCGTTTGAGCAGTTCTTC
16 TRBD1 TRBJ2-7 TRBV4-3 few CASSQEGTGRTYEQYF TGCGCCAGCAGCCAAGAAGGGACAGGGAGGACCTACGAGCAGTACTTC
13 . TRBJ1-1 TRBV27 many CASSLWWDTEAFF TGTGCCAGCAGTTTGTGGTGGGACACTGAAGCTTTCTTT
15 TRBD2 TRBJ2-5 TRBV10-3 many CAISVTRGVQETQYF TGTGCCATCAGTGTTACGCGGGGGGTACAAGAGACCCAGTACTTC
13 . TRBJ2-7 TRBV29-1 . CSVEDRDSYEQYF TGCAGCGTTGAAGATCGGGACTCCTACGAGCAGTACTTC
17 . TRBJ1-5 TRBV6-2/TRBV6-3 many CASSYSRLGGSNQPQHF TGTGCCAGCAGTTACTCCCGACTGGGGGGAAGCAATCAGCCCCAGCATTTT
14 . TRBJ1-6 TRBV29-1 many CSVASADNNSPLHF TGCAGCGTTGCCTCGGCAGATAATAATTCACCCCTCCACTTT
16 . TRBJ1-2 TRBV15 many CATSKEGGDSNYGYTF TGTGCCACCAGCAAAGAGGGGGGGGACTCTAACTATGGCTACACCTTC
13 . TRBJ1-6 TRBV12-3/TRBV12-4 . CASSLRENSPLHF TGTGCCAGCAGTTTAAGGGAAAATTCACCCCTCCACTTT
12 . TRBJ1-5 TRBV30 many CAWSPSDQPQHF TGTGCCTGGAGTCCTAGCGATCAGCCCCAGCATTTT
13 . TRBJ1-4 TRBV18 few CASRGSTNEKLFF TGTGCCAGCCGAGGGTCGACTAATGAAAAACTGTTTTTT
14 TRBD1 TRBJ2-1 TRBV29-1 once CSGLRDRGFNVQFF TGCAGCGGCCTCCGGGACAGGGGGTTCAATGTGCAGTTCTTC
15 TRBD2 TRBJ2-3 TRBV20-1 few CSARRASGLTDTQYF TGCAGTGCTAGAAGGGCTAGCGGTCTCACAGATACGCAGTATTTT
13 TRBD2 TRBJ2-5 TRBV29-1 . CSVLGGGGETQYF TGCAGCGTTTTGGGGGGGGGGGGAGAGACCCAGTACTTC
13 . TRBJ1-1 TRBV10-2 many CASSDRGVTEAFF TGCGCCAGCAGTGACAGGGGAGTGACTGAAGCTTTCTTT
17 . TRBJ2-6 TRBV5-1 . CASSSPGRGSGANVLTF TGCGCCAGCAGCTCCCCAGGGAGAGGGTCTGGGGCCAACGTCCTGACTTTC
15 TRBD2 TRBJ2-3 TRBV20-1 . CSAGRASGSSDTQYF TGCAGTGCTGGGCGGGCTAGCGGGAGTTCAGATACGCAGTATTTT
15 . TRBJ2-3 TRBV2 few CASSIRAGGTDTQYF TGTGCCAGCAGTATAAGGGCAGGGGGCACAGATACGCAGTATTTT
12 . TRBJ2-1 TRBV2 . CASRAGYNEQFF TGTGCCAGCAGGGCAGGGTACAATGAGCAGTTCTTC